Following are 8 T cell receptor beta chains from one sample sequenced in a study of HIV-infected children after antiretroviral therapy interruption. A 3' RACE protocol on RNA, with unique molecular identifiers, produced the TCR library. TCRdb reprocessed the 3' RACE reads via MiXCR and lists one record per CDR3 protein. Of 45,000 to 50,000 distinct CDR3 sequences in the sample, roughly 4.5% are singletons; the top ten hold 0.7%. As for treatment: PENTA 11 planned treatment interruption arm or continuous ART arm. The sample was CD45RA+ CD4+ T cells from PBMCs, pooled from several time points, taken from a donor given antiretroviral therapy, either interrupted or continuous. As for subset: naive CD4+ CD45RA+ CD45RO- T cells. The receptors here all came from a pool of human donors with HIV.

Many counts were recorded for this clonotype. The V gene is TRBV20-1, the J gene TRBJ2-1, with TRBD2 matching 8 bases. Germline assignment: CDR1 DFQATT and CDR2 SNEGSKA (reference sequence). The CDR3 spans 15 residues. Trimming cost V 3 bases and J 3 bases; bases outside gene matches: 7. This CDR3 is CSARAGLGDYNEQFF. The CDR3, as DNA: TGCAGTGCTAGGGCGGGACTAGGCGACTACAATGAGCAGTTCTTC.

There are many counts of this clonotype. The chain carries TRBV15 and TRBJ1-2; D is uncertain. Per germline, CDR1 LNHNV and CDR2 YYDKDF (reference sequence). The ends were cut back, 5 bases at V and 2 bases at J, with 15 bases in the middle. The CDR3 spans 15 residues. The DNA of the CDR3 is TGTGCCACCAGCTTTCCGGACCGAGAAAACTATGGCTACACCTTC. Translated, it gives CATSFPDRENYGYTF. Combining the CDR3 with reference TRBV15 and TRBJ1-2 gives the whole variable domain DAMVIQNPRYQVTQFGKPVTLSCSQTLNHNVMYWYQQKSSQAPKLLFHYYDKDFNNEADTPDNFQSRRPNTSFCFLDIRSPGLGDTAMYLCATSFPDRENYGYTFGSGTRLTVV.

The CDR3: CASSPLGQGGIPMGGYTF. The CDR3 DNA sequence: TGTGCCAGCAGTCCCCTCGGACAGGGCGGGATCCCTATGGGCGGCTACACCTTC. This chain links TRBV12-3 or TRBV12-4 with TRBJ1-2; TRBD1 aligns across 8 bases. Unmatched junction bases numbered 22, after V lost 5 bases and J lost 8 bases. The CDR3 spans 18 residues.

This clonotype was recorded many times. DNA for the CDR3: TGCAGTGCTAGTAGGGGTGGGTCCTACGAGCAGTACTTC. Protein: CSASRGGSYEQYF. The chain joins TRBV20-1 to TRBJ2-7, with TRBD1 as a possible D gene (5 bases). This CDR3 is 13 amino acids long. Between the trimmed V and J ends, which lost 3 bases and 1 base, there was a span of 10 bases. The germline gives CDR1 DFQATT, CDR2 SNEGSKA (reference sequence).

This clonotype occurred many times. The chain employs TRBV29-1 and TRBJ1-1; D is unclear. V dropped 7 bases and J dropped 1 base, with 13 bases sitting between them. CDR3 size: 13 residues. The V gene's germline CDR1 is SQVTM and CDR2 ANQGSEA. This chain's CDR3 is CSGSPDGNTEAFF. The CDR3 DNA reads as TGCAGCGGTTCTCCGGACGGGAACACTGAAGCTTTCTTT.

In its sample, this clonotype was seen many times. This chain joins TRBV5-1 and TRBJ2-1; 7 nucleotides match TRBD1. Per the germline V gene, CDR1 is SGHRS and CDR2 is YFSETQ. The V segment lost 2 bases and the J segment 4 bases; nucleotides outside the gene matches: 3. The CDR3 has 14 amino acids. The CDR3 DNA reads as TGCGCCAGCAGCTTTAGGACAGGATACAATGAGCAGTTCTTC. Translating gives CASSFRTGYNEQFF.

This clonotype has a count of ten or more. The rearrangement joins TRBV29-1 to TRBJ2-7; D perhaps matches TRBD2 (6 bases). Germline CDR1 is SQVTM and CDR2 is ANQGSEA. CDR3 length equals 13 residues. With 7 bases removed from V and 10 bases from J, the gap between germline ends came to 23 bases. The CDR3 loop is CSAQTPGGSDQYF. The CDR3 DNA reads as TGCAGCGCCCAAACCCCTGGGGGGTCGGATCAGTACTTC.

This clonotype was counted a few times. The gene calls are TRBV20-1 and TRBJ1-5; TRBD1 might be the D (5 bases). The germline V gene encodes CDR1 DFQATT and CDR2 SNEGSKA (reference sequence). The CDR3 covers 13 residues. Trimming stripped 4 bases from V and 4 bases from J, with 11 bases between. Here the CDR3 reads CSAKPQGNQPQHF. CDR3 nucleotide sequence: TGCAGTGCTAAACCCCAGGGAAATCAGCCCCAGCATTTT.